This T cell receptor beta chain is drawn from a study of long-term antiretroviral therapy in people with HIV. As to this clone: Its target is unknown.

Broader study findings: Whichever time point was examined, clones expanded before ART dominated the repertoire. Among HIV repertoires, CDR3 length ranges were narrower than those of controls.

Trimming shortened V by 2 bases and J by 5 bases, and 9 bases separated the two germline ends. The CDR3 runs 13 residues. The germline V gene encodes CDR1 MNHEY and CDR2 SVGAGI. An immunoSEQ assay, version v3.0, was performed at survey level. The table came from immunoSEQ multiplex PCR; TCRdb's copy has only in-frame clones and leaves some out. The sample has about 6,700 clones, about two thirds seen once. This TCR was recovered from a man between 18 and 29 years old with HIV. The sequenced sample was unsorted PBMCs, obtained 0.1 years before starting antiretroviral therapy. The gene calls are TRBV6-5 and TRBJ1-1; D gene unclear. The CDR3 spells CASSYAPTTEAFF. The DNA of the CDR3 is TGTGCCAGCAGTTACGCCCCCACGACTGAAGCTTTCTTT.